Only a few counts were recorded for the clone carrying this T cell receptor beta chain. This specimen comes from a study of blood T cell repertoires in COVID-19. The cohort comprised adults aged roughly 18 to 95 years residing in approximately 25 US areas. CDR1 and CDR2 (germline): MNHEY, SMNVEV (reference sequence). This CDR3 comprises 15 residues. V lost 3 bases, J lost 0 bases, and 6 bases lay in between. Libraries were prepared by immunoSEQ multiplex PCR; TCRdb keeps only in-frame clonotypes and omits some of them. The sample has about 270,000 clones; 65% to 90% are singletons. The source is a woman aged 50 to 65 with acute COVID-19. The sample consisted of PBMCs or T cells enriched from blood (not recorded which). This chain uses TRBV27 with TRBJ1-6, with D maybe TRBD1 (5 bases). The chain's CDR3 is CASSFRVSYNSPLHF. DNA for the CDR3: TGTGCCAGCAGTTTCAGGGTCTCCTATAATTCACCCCTCCACTTT.